Following are 10 T cell receptor beta chains from one sample sequenced in a study of blood T cell repertoires in COVID-19. Measured with immunoSEQ multiplex PCR; TCRdb has only the in-frame clones, and not every one. The sample consists of tens of thousands of clones, approximately 80% of them appearing once. The sample consisted of peripheral blood. These receptors all come from a man aged 65 to 79 with acute or convalescent COVID-19.

The rearrangement joins TRBV28 to TRBJ1-1; a possible D gene is TRBD1 (5 bases). The CDR3 has 12 amino acids. Germline CDR1 reads MDHEN; CDR2 reads SYDVKM. The V end was cut by 1 base, the J end by 5 bases, with 5 bases between. CDR3 nucleotides: TGTGCCAGCAGTTTATCAGGGACTGAAGCTTTCTTT. Residues: CASSLSGTEAFF.

The chain links TRBV30 to TRBJ2-1, with 8 positions matching TRBD1. V shed 5 bases and J 5 bases; nucleotides not matched to a gene: 8. Germline CDR1 and CDR2: GTSNPN and SVGIG (reference sequence). This CDR3 is 14 amino acids long. The CDR3 DNA follows: TGTGCCTGGGGACAGGGTTATGACCACAATGAGCAGTTCTTC. Amino acids: CAWGQGYDHNEQFF.

The table lists this clone with a count of one. The V and J genes are TRBV14 and TRBJ1-1; weak D call: TRBD1 (6 bases). The germline CDR1 and CDR2 sequences are SGHDN and FVKESK. The length of the CDR3 is 18 residues. Trimming left V 3 bases short and J 6 bases short, with 26 bases between. The CDR3 DNA sequence: TGTGCCAGCAGCCAGCTGGGTCGGCCAGGGGAGAAGAAGGCTGAAGCTTTCTTT. It codes for CASSQLGRPGEKKAEAFF.

CDR3 in DNA: TGTGCCAGTAGGGGACAGGGCGCAGATACGCAGTATTTT. Translation gives CASRGQGADTQYF. The V gene is TRBV19, the J gene TRBJ2-3, with TRBD1 identical over 9 bases. Germline loops: CDR1 LNHDA, CDR2 SQIVND (reference sequence). The V gene end was trimmed by 6 bases and the J gene end by 4 bases; junction bases not matched to a gene: 2. The CDR3 covers 13 residues.

J is TRBJ2-2 and V is TRBV28, with TRBD1 matching over 11 bases. Germline CDR1 and CDR2: MDHEN and SYDVKM. The CDR3 has 16 residues. With 8 bases clipped from V and 0 bases from J, the junction kept 5 bases outside the gene matches. Written as DNA, the CDR3 is TGTGCCAGCGGAGGACAGGGGGCCGCGAACACCGGGGAGCTGTTTTTT. This encodes CASGGQGAANTGELFF.

CDR3: CASRLGRETQYF. The CDR3 bases are TGTGCTAGTCGACTGGGGCGGGAGACCCAGTACTTC. The chain is built from TRBV12-5 and TRBJ2-5; possible D gene TRBD1, 5 bases. CDR3 length equals 12 residues. CDR1 and CDR2 (germline): LGHNT, FRNRAP. V lost 8 bases, J lost 5 bases, and 12 bases lay in between.

The chain couples TRBV7-9 to TRBJ1-4; D call uncertain. The CDR3 extends over 14 amino acids. Germline V gene lookup returns CDR1 SEHNR and CDR2 FQNEAQ (reference sequence). Trimming removed 8 bases from V and 4 bases from J, with 14 bases in between. CDR3 residues: CASAKRAVNEKLFF. In DNA form, the CDR3 reads TGTGCCAGCGCGAAGAGGGCAGTTAATGAAAAACTGTTTTTT.

This clone occurred a few times. J is TRBJ1-6 and V is TRBV6-4; D call uncertain. Germline loops: CDR1 MRHNA, CDR2 SNTAGT. V lost 6 bases and J 7 bases, leaving 10 bases between the germline ends. CDR3 length: 13 residues. Written as DNA, the CDR3 is TGTGCCAGCAGGTCAAACAGCAATTCACCCCTCCACTTT. It codes for CASRSNSNSPLHF.

The chain joins TRBV2 to TRBJ2-1; D is ambiguous. V dropped 4 bases and J dropped 5 bases, with 12 bases sitting between them. This CDR3 spans 14 amino acids. Germline CDR1 is SNHLY and CDR2 is FYNNEI. CDR3 protein: CASSARAGDNEQFF. The DNA for the CDR3 is TGTGCCAGCAGTGCTAGAGCCGGAGACAATGAGCAGTTCTTC.

The J gene is TRBJ1-5, the V gene TRBV30; D gene unclear. CDR1 GTSNPN and CDR2 SVGIG come from the germline V gene (reference sequence). There are 13 residues in the CDR3. V was pared by 2 bases and J by 16 bases, with 21 bases between. The CDR3 DNA follows: TGTGCCTGGAGTACTCCCGAAGGAGTAACGTCACATTTT. Translated, it gives CAWSTPEGVTSHF.